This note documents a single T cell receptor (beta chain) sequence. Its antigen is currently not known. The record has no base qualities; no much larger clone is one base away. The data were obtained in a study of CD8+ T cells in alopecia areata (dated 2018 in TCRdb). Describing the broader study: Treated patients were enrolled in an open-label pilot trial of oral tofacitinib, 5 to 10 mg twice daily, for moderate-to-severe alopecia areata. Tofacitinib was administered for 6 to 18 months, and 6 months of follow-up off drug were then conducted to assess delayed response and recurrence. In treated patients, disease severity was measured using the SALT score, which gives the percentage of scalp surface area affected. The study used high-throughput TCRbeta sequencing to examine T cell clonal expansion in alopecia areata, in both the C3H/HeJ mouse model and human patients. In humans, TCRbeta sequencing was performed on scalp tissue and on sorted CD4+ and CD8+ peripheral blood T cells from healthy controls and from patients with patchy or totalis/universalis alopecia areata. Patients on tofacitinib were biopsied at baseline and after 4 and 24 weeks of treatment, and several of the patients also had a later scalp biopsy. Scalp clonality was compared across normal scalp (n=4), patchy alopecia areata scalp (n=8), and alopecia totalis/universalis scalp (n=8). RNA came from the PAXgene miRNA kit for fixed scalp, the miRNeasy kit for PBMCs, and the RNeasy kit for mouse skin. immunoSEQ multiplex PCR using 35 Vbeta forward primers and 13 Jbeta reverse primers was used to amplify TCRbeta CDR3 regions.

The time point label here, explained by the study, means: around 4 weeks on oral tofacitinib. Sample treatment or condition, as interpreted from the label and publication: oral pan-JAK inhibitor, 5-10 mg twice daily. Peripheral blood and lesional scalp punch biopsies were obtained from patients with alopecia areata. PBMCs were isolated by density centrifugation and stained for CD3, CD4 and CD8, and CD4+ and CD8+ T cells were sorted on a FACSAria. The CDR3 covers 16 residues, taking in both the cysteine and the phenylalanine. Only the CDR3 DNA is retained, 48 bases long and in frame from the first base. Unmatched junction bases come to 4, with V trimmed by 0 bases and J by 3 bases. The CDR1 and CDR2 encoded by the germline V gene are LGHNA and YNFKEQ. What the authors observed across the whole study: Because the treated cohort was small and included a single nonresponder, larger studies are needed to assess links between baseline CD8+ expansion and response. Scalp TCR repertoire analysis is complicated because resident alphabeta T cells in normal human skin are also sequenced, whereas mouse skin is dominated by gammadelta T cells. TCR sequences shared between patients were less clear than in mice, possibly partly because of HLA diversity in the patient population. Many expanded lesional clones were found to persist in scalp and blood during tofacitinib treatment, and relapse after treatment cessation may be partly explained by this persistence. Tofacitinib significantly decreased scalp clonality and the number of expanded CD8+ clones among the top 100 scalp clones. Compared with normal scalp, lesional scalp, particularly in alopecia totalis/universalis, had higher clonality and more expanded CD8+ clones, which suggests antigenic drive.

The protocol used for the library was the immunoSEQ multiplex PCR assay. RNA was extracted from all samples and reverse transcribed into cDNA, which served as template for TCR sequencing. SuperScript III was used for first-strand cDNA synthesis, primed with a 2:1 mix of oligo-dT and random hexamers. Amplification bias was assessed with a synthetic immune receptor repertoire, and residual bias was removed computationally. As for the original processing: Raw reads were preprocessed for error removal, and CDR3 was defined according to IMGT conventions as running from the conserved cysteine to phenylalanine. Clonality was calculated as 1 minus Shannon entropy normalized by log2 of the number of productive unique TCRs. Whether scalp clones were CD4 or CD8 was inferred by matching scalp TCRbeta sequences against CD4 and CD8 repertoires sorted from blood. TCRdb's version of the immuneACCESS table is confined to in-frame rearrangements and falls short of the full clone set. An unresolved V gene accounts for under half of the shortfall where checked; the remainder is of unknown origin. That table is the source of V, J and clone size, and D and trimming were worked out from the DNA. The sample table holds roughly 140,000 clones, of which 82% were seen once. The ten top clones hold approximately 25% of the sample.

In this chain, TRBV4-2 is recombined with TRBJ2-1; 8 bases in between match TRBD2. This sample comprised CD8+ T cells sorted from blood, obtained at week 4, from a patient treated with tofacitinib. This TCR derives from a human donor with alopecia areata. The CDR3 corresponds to CASSQDPLAGYNEQFF. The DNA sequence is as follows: TGTGCCAGCAGCCAAGATCCCCTAGCGGGCTACAATGAGCAGTTCTTC.